This T cell receptor beta chain was recorded in a study of shared clonotypes between healthy human individuals. A note on this clone: The antigen is unknown.

General study points: Non-shared clonotypes had lower generation probabilities than those shared by all four donors.

The split of CD4+ cells yielded CD45RA+ naive and CD45RA-negative memory subsets. In the authors' workflow: Filtering differed because ImmunoSEQ produced junction-only sequences that carried no quality scores. This table comes from immunoSEQ multiplex PCR, and its TCRdb copy is limited to in-frame clones, with some not included. That table furnishes V, J and clone size, whereas the DNA furnished D and trimming. Among more than 850,000 clones, around 82% were seen once, and the ten largest hold more than 0.45%. The CDR3 covers 11 residues. Germline loops: CDR1 SGHDN, CDR2 FVKESK. V dropped 0 bases and J dropped 8 bases, with 2 bases sitting between them.

Material for sequencing was memory CD4+ T cells from PBMCs. The subset: CD45RA-negative fraction. This TCR was sampled from a man aged 18-30 years in good health. Some clones in this sample may be carry-over from other donors' samples. The J gene is TRBJ2-1, the V gene TRBV14; D remains unclear. The DNA of the CDR3 is TGTGCCAGCAGCCAAGACTATGAGCAGTTCTTC. Its protein is CASSQDYEQFF. Filled out from reference TRBV14 and TRBJ2-1, the complete variable domain reads EAGVTQFPSHSVIEKGQTVTLRCDPISGHDNLYWYRRVMGKEIKFLLHFVKESKQDESGMPNNRFLAERTGGTYSTLKVQPAELEDSGVYFCASSQDYEQFFGPGTRLTVL.